In this sample, the clone carrying this T cell receptor (beta chain) turned up a few times. Its antigen is not known. This specimen belongs to a study of CD8 T cells in ankylosing spondylitis. TCRdb used MiXCR to reprocess the 5' RACE reads, holding one entry per CDR3 protein. This table holds fewer than 250,000 distinct CDR3 sequences, about 11% found once. CDR1 and CDR2 (germline): SEHNR, FQNEAQ (reference sequence). The CDR3 is made up of 15 amino acids. Trimming pared 1 base from V and 1 base from J, leaving 11 bases between. Study-wide findings and caveats: Prior literature has documented some motif variants in synovial fluid and blood from reactive arthritis. Significant enrichment of disease-linked clones was reportedly seen in matched ankylosing spondylitis synovial fluid. Clones linked to disease, bearing a CD8+ phenotype, were relatively rare in peripheral blood.

The receptor was isolated from a male donor with ankylosing spondylitis or in good health (not recorded which). Sample: blood, either unsorted or a sorted T cell fraction (not recorded which). This sequence joins TRBV7-9 and TRBJ2-7, with unresolved D. CDR3 amino acids: CASSLEWAASYEQYF. CDR3 nucleotides: TGTGCCAGCAGCTTAGAGTGGGCAGCGTCCTACGAGCAGTACTTC.